Below, 10 T cell receptor beta chains from the same sample are listed, as sequenced in a study of blood T cell repertoires in COVID-19. Only in-frame clones appear in the TCRdb table, and some are missing; sequencing was by immunoSEQ multiplex PCR. The sample carries around 310,000 clones, around nine tenths recorded once. The sequenced sample consisted of PBMCs or T cells enriched from blood (not recorded which). The receptor set was obtained from a woman aged 30 to 39 who had recovered from COVID-19.

The chain recombines TRBV9 with TRBJ1-2; maybe TRBD1 (6 bases). Trimming shortened V by 4 bases and J by 2 bases, and 18 bases separated the two germline ends. The CDR3 runs to 16 residues. CDR1 SGDLS and CDR2 YYNGEE come from the germline V gene. The CDR3 DNA reads TGTGCCAGCAGCCTCCTTCCGAGGGGGAACAACTATGGCTACACCTTC. It codes for CASSLLPRGNNYGYTF.

The CDR3 nucleotides read TGTGCCAGCAGCGGTACAGGTCTGGAGCAGTTCTTC. Translated: CASSGTGLEQFF. The chain carries TRBV14 and TRBJ2-1; TRBD1 might be the D (5 bases). This CDR3 region has 12 residues. The germline V and J ends were trimmed by 5 bases and 10 bases, with 12 bases remaining between them. Germline CDR1 SGHDN, CDR2 FVKESK. Full variable domain (rest looked up from reference TRBV14 and TRBJ2-1): EAGVTQFPSHSVIEKGQTVTLRCDPISGHDNLYWYRRVMGKEIKFLLHFVKESKQDESGMPNNRFLAERTGGTYSTLKVQPAELEDSGVYFCASSGTGLEQFFGPGTRLTVL.

The chain employs TRBV5-1 and TRBJ2-5, with 11 positions matching TRBD2. Germline CDR1 SGHRS, CDR2 YFSETQ. The CDR3 contains 16 residues. With 4 bases clipped from V and 2 bases from J, the junction kept 7 bases outside the gene matches. CDR3 amino acids: CASSLQTSGVQETQYF. The CDR3 DNA sequence: TGCGCCAGCAGCCTCCAGACTAGCGGGGTACAAGAGACCCAGTACTTC.

This clone has only one observation. V usage is TRBV11-2 and J usage is TRBJ2-7; 8 bases are shared with TRBD2. CDR3 length equals 14 residues. V dropped 2 bases and J dropped 2; count of bases not matched to a gene: 2. CDR1 is SGHAT, CDR2 FQNNGV, per germline. The CDR3 is CASSLTSGPYEQYF. The CDR3 region has the DNA TGTGCCAGCAGCTTAACTAGCGGACCCTACGAGCAGTACTTC.

The V call is TRBV28, the J call TRBJ1-2; 8 bases are a match to TRBD1. Germline V CDR1 and CDR2: MDHEN, SYDVKM. J lost 2 bases, V lost 6 bases, and 5 bases had no gene match. This CDR3 contains 14 residues. This CDR3 reads CASRSGQENYGYTF. DNA for the CDR3: TGTGCCAGCAGATCGGGACAGGAAAACTATGGCTACACCTTC.

The chain combines TRBV6-6 with TRBJ1-6, with TRBD1 as a possible D gene (5 bases). The ends were cut back, 0 bases at V and 13 bases at J, with 16 bases in the middle. This CDR3 region has 15 residues. CDR1 and CDR2 (germline): MNHNY, SVGAGI (reference sequence). CDR3 bases: TGTGCCAGCAGTTACTCCGAGAACAGGTTTTCTCCCCTCCACTTT. Its translation: CASSYSENRFSPLHF.

The chain carries TRBV5-1 and TRBJ2-5; D is unclear. Between the trimmed V and J ends, which lost 1 base and 4 bases, there was a span of 5 bases. The CDR3 covers 12 residues. The V gene's germline CDR1 is SGHRS and CDR2 YFSETQ. The chain's CDR3 is CASSLSRETQYF. Here the CDR3 DNA reads TGCGCCAGCAGCTTGTCGCGAGAGACCCAGTACTTC.

V is TRBV30 and J is TRBJ1-1; 8 bases are shared with TRBD1. CDR1 is GTSNPN and CDR2 is SVGIG in the germline V gene (reference sequence). The trim removed 2 bases at V and 4 bases at J, leaving 6 bases unmatched. CDR3 size: 14 residues. CDR3 in DNA: TGTGCCTGGAGTATGCAGGGGGCGGTCACTGAAGCTTTCTTT. It specifies CAWSMQGAVTEAFF.

V gene TRBV19 combines with J gene TRBJ2-1; TRBD2 aligns across 13 bases. V lost 3 bases and J lost 4; bases outside the gene matches: 0. CDR1 is LNHDA, CDR2 SQIVND, per germline (reference sequence). The CDR3 runs 15 residues. The CDR3 sequence: CASSMGLAGYNEQFF. The CDR3 nucleotides are TGTGCCAGTAGTATGGGACTAGCGGGGTACAATGAGCAGTTCTTC.

This chain connects TRBV4-1 to TRBJ1-3; maybe TRBD1 (5 bases). Deletions cut 0 bases from V and 0 bases from J, with 12 bases between. The CDR3 has 17 residues. Germline assignment: CDR1 MGHRA and CDR2 YSYEKL. The CDR3 coding sequence is TGCGCCAGCAGCCAAGAGGGGCCACAAGCCTCTGGAAACACCATATATTTT. Encoded protein: CASSQEGPQASGNTIYF.